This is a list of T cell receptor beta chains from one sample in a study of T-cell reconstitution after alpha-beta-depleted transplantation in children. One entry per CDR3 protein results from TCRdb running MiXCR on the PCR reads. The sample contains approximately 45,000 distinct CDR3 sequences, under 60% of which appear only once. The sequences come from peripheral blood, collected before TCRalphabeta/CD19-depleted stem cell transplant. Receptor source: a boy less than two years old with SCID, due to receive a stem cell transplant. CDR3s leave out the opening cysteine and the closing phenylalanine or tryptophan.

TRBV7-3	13	ASSLRQGNQETQY
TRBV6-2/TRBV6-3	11	ASSYPDRYEQY
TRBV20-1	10	SARPGVETQY
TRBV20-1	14	CARDFERGPTGELF
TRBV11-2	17	ASSPGLAGGPLRTDTQY
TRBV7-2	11	ASSSGTGGIQY
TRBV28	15	ASSFSGGMVGVAEAF
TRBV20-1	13	SASGGSRRGTEAF
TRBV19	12	ASSPRDIYTEAF
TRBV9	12	ASTVGGSQETQY
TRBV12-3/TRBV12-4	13	ASSLSTSGSYEQY
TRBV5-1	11	ASSSSRDYGYT
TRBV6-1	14	ASSRPLGFSSYEQY
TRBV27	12	ASSFRGGNQPQH
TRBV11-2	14	ASSLMGGLGINEQF
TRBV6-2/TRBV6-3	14	ASSLVRGGYQETQY
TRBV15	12	ATSRERGLPEQY
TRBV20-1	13	SARRLAGLGNEQF
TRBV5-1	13	ASSLSDRVYNEQF
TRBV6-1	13	ASSTGTGGHVSRT
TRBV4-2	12	ASSQALASDTQY
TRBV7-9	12	ASSFKGITYEQY
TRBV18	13	ASSSTGQGRYEQY
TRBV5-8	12	ASSLGQGHNEQF
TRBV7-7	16	ASSSPRPAGVDTGELF
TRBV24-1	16	ATSDPNRGAAFQETQY
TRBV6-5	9	ASSYQETQY
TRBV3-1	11	ASSQDGRRGYT
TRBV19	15	ASSIRGQSTPGVAQY
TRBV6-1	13	ASSETGQGGNTIY
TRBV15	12	ATSRASGRTEAF
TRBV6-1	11	ASQRKKFYEQY
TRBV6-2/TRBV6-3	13	ASSPFLGGGTEAF
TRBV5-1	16	ASSSGGLAGVIYNEQF
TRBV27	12	ASSLLAGGYEQF